Sequencing of this T cell receptor beta chain was carried out in a study of spatial heterogeneity in lung cancer. Study-wide background: In tumor regions, TCR transcript counts tracked strongly with a T cell module score from matched bulk RNA-seq. Study-level points and caveats: Expanded alpha and beta TCR counts within tumors tracked tumor mutation counts.

Each CDR3 protein is one row after TCRdb ran MiXCR on the 5' RACE reads. The sample yields over 15,000 distinct CDR3 sequences, around 6.5% seen once. In its sample, this clonotype was seen a few times. Its antigen is as yet unknown. For a library built for alpha chains, this beta chain is a stray read; little rests on its size. Deletions cut 1 base from V and 6 bases from J, with 11 bases between. The germline V gene has CDR1 SGHTA and CDR2 FQGNSA. The CDR3 loop spans 14 amino acids. Regarding time point: sample taken at primary tumor resection. Whole RNA was taken from tumor, nontumor lung or frozen PBMC; it was then sequenced unsorted.

The chain has TRBV7-2 and TRBJ2-3; D is perhaps TRBD1 or TRBD2 (5 bases each). The receptor was isolated from a female donor with early-stage non-small cell lung cancer. The sample in question was lung tumor tissue, obtained at surgery. The CDR3 DNA reads as TGTGCCAGCAGCTTAGTGGGACGATCGGATACGCAGTATTTT. Residues: CASSLVGRSDTQYF.